Detailed here is one T cell receptor (beta chain). The antigen is unknown. These data come from a study of CD8 T cells in ankylosing spondylitis. Study-level results: Seemingly distinctive of ankylosing spondylitis blood was a TCR beta motif formed by eight highly homologous variants.

CDR1 and CDR2 from the germline V gene are MDHEN and SYDVKM. The CDR3 covers 14 residues. Trimming took 4 bases from V and 5 from J; bases not matched to a gene: 4. TCRdb itself ran the 5' RACE reads through MiXCR, one entry per CDR3 protein. The sample holds about 350,000 distinct CDR3 sequences, 20% to 25% seen once. This sequence was found in a male donor with ankylosing spondylitis or in good health (not recorded which). Source material: blood, either unsorted or a sorted T cell fraction (not recorded which). The chain is built from TRBV28 and TRBJ2-2, with 7 bases fitting TRBD1. CDR3 sequence (DNA): TGTGCCAGCAGTTGGACAGGAACAACCGGGGAGCTGTTTTTT. It specifies CASSWTGTTGELFF.